Here is one T cell receptor beta chain with its context. Mismatch with germline at one junction end may stem from a read error. These data originate in a study of OX40 agonist ivuxolimab in advanced cancers. Individuals having autoimmune disease history or systemic immunosuppression were not enrolled. This CDR3 comprises 12 residues. Germline CDR1 SEHNR, CDR2 FQNEAQ (reference sequence). The protocol was immunoSEQ multiplex PCR, while the TCRdb copy is restricted to in-frame clones and leaves out a portion. The sample shows 50,000 to 70,000 clones, around 93% of them seen only once. The chain recombines TRBV7-9 with TRBJ2-7; D is unresolved. The TCR sequence derives from an adult with an advanced solid tumor such as melanoma, head and neck, liver or kidney cancer. Sequences were derived from CD4+ or CD8+ T cells sorted from blood, sampled in a trial of the OX40 agonist ivuxolimab. The CDR3 region is CASSLVSYEQYF. The CDR3 DNA reads as TGTGCCAGCAGTTTAGTATCCTACGAGCAGTACTTC.